This entry lists 24 T cell receptor beta chains sequenced from one sample in a study of T-cell reconstitution after alpha-beta-depleted transplantation in children. Unique molecular identifiers featured in how the TCRbeta library was prepared. One entry per CDR3 protein, called by TCRdb with MiXCR from the PCR reads. The sample lists about 610,000 distinct CDR3 sequences, 10% occurring once. Sequencing used PBMCs from the stem cell graft donor, obtained from the stem cell graft. The receptor source for this set is a human donor who donated a stem cell graft to a child with acute myeloid leukemia.

This clonotype was counted many times. This rearrangement joins TRBV5-1 to TRBJ2-3, with TRBD2 matching over 8 bases. J was trimmed by 1 base and V by 6 bases; bases with no gene match: 7. The V gene's germline CDR1 is SGHRS and CDR2 YFSETQ. This CDR3 has 15 amino acids. DNA of the CDR3: TGCGCCAGCACCCTGGGAGCGGGAGGCACAGATACGCAGTATTTT. It yields the protein CASTLGAGGTDTQYF.

This chain uses TRBV29-1 with TRBJ1-2; D remains unclear. The CDR3 is made up of 11 amino acids. Trimming left V 7 bases short and J 7 bases short, with 13 bases between. Germline V CDR1 and CDR2: SQVTM, ANQGSEA. The CDR3 protein is CSALQAGGYTF. DNA of the CDR3: TGCAGCGCCCTCCAGGCAGGTGGCTACACCTTC.

Many counts were recorded for this clonotype. V is TRBV3-1 and J is TRBJ2-1, with 9 bases that match TRBD2. The CDR3 has 16 amino acids. V lost 0 bases, J lost 4 bases, and 4 bases stayed unmatched. Germline CDR1 and CDR2: LGHDT and YNNKEL (reference sequence). The CDR3 loop is CASSQDAGGVYNEQFF. The CDR3, as DNA: TGTGCCAGCAGCCAAGACGCGGGAGGGGTGTACAATGAGCAGTTCTTC.

This clonotype showed up just once. This chain links TRBV4-3 with TRBJ2-3; D may match TRBD1 or TRBD2 (5 bases each). Trimming took 2 bases from V and 2 from J, leaving 14 bases between them. The germline V gene encodes CDR1 LGHNA and CDR2 YSLEER. The CDR3 is 16 residues long. CDR3 sequence: CASSQSRARDTDTQYF. In DNA form, the CDR3 reads TGCGCCAGCAGCCAAAGCAGGGCCCGGGACACAGATACGCAGTATTTT.

This clonotype was seen a handful of times. The V call is TRBV5-1, the J call TRBJ2-3; TRBD1 or TRBD2 may be the D gene (6 bases each). Trimming took 3 bases from V and 6 from J, leaving 29 bases between them. Germline lookup yields CDR1 SGHRS and CDR2 YFSETQ. This CDR3 contains 19 residues. The CDR3: CASSWGLLSGAEGDDTQYF. CDR3 sequence (DNA): TGCGCCAGCAGCTGGGGACTTCTTTCCGGAGCGGAGGGGGATGATACGCAGTATTTT. The whole variable domain, remainder taken from reference TRBV5-1 and TRBJ2-3, is KAGVTQTPRYLIKTRGQQVTLSCSPISGHRSVSWYQQTPGQGLQFLFEYFSETQRNKGNFPGRFSGRQFSNSRSEMNVSTLELGDSALYLCASSWGLLSGAEGDDTQYFGPGTRLTVL.

This clonotype was observed once. Here the CDR3 reads CASSQDGRGTGELFF. DNA for the CDR3: TGTGCCAGCAGCCAAGATGGCAGGGGAACCGGGGAGCTGTTTTTT. The chain joins TRBV3-1 to TRBJ2-2; D might be TRBD1 (6 bases). Germline V lookup: CDR1 LGHDT, CDR2 YNNKEL (reference sequence). V shed 0 bases and J shed 5 bases, with 10 bases lying between them. The length of the CDR3 is 15 residues.

In regard to this clonotype: Since a much larger clone is just one base distant, this may be a read error. V usage is TRBV21-1 and J usage is TRBJ2-7; the table gives TRBD1 as D, unverified against the DNA. TRBV21-1 is recorded as a pseudogene. The CDR3 runs 13 residues. The CDR3 DNA sequence: TGTGCCAGCAGGGGGGACAGATCCTACGAGCAGTACTTC. This sequence encodes CASRGDRSYEQYF.

In its sample, this clonotype was seen many times. The chain has TRBV7-2 and TRBJ2-5, with 9 bases matching TRBD1. The V gene end was trimmed by 2 bases and the J gene end by 5 bases; junction bases not matched to a gene: 6. The CDR3 spans 15 residues. Looked up from germline, CDR1 is SGHTA and CDR2 is FQGNSA. The CDR3 DNA reads TGTGCCAGCAGCTTAAGACAGGGGGTAGGGGAGACCCAGTACTTC. This gives the protein CASSLRQGVGETQYF.

In its sample, this clonotype was seen a few times. The chain uses TRBV7-3 and TRBJ2-3; a weak D match, TRBD1 (6 bases). Germline values: CDR1 SGHTA, CDR2 FQGTGA. Trimming cost V 3 bases and J 2 bases, with 12 bases left between them. CDR3 length: 15 residues. The CDR3 DNA follows: TGTGCCAGCAGCTTGCCAGGGGCATCCACAGATACGCAGTATTTT. It specifies CASSLPGASTDTQYF.

The chain is built from TRBV18 and TRBJ2-7, with 7 bases aligning to TRBD2. V shed 2 bases and J 7 bases; nucleotides not matched to a gene: 11. Germline V gene data show CDR1 as KGHSH and CDR2 as LQKENI. The CDR3 runs 15 residues. The CDR3 here is CASSPLREGGGEQYF. In nucleotides, the CDR3 is TGTGCCAGCTCACCATTAAGGGAGGGAGGAGGAGAGCAGTACTTC.

The chain uses TRBV20-1 and TRBJ2-7, with 7 nucleotides matching TRBD2. Trimming at V came to 2 bases and at J to 6 bases, leaving 13 bases not matched to a gene. CDR1 and CDR2 from the germline V gene are DFQATT and SNEGSKA (reference sequence). The CDR3 has 15 residues. The CDR3 bases are TGCAGTGCTAGATCCGTAGCGGGCGGGCGTAGCGAGCAGTACTTC. Translated, it gives CSARSVAGGRSEQYF.

This clonotype was detected many times. V and J are TRBV12-3 or TRBV12-4 and TRBJ2-1; D not resolved. The ends were cut back, 7 bases at V and 3 bases at J, with 7 bases in the middle. CDR3 size: 12 residues. The CDR3 sequence: CASIINYNEQFF. CDR3 nucleotide sequence: TGTGCCAGCATCATCAACTACAATGAGCAGTTCTTC.

In this sample, this clonotype turned up a few times. This chain uses TRBV6-5 with TRBJ2-1; TRBD2 aligns across 12 bases. J was trimmed by 5 bases and V by 4 bases; bases with no gene match: 6. The germline gives CDR1 MNHEY, CDR2 SVGAGI. The CDR3 sequence is 16 residues long. The CDR3, as DNA: TGTGCCAGCAGTTCGCGGACTAGCGGGATCAACAATGAGCAGTTCTTC. Translating it yields CASSSRTSGINNEQFF.

The table lists this clonotype with a few counts. The chain has TRBV6-1 and TRBJ1-4; a weak D match, TRBD1 (5 bases). The germline V and J ends were trimmed by 6 bases and 1 base, with 9 bases remaining between them. Germline CDR1 MNHNS, CDR2 SASEGT. The CDR3 sequence is 14 residues long. In nucleotides, the CDR3 is TGTGCCAGCAGGCCGGGACTAACTAATGAAAAACTGTTTTTT. Translating gives CASRPGLTNEKLFF.

This clonotype was seen only a few times. The chain joins TRBV27 to TRBJ2-2, with D perhaps matching TRBD2 (6 bases). CDR3 length equals 15 residues. Germline CDR1 MNHEY, CDR2 SMNVEV (reference sequence). V shed 4 bases and J shed 1 base, with 10 bases lying between them. The CDR3 DNA reads TGTGCCAGCAGTTCGGAGGGATGGAACACCGGGGAGCTGTTTTTT. Translation gives CASSSEGWNTGELFF.

This clonotype showed up many times. The chain employs TRBV20-1 and TRBJ2-1; D gene unclear. The CDR3 has 13 amino acids. Trimming pared 5 bases from V and 3 bases from J, leaving 11 bases between. Germline V gene sequence: CDR1 DFQATT, CDR2 SNEGSKA (reference sequence). The DNA of the CDR3 is TGCAGTGCTCCTAGGGTCGGCTACAATGAGCAGTTCTTC. Translating it yields CSAPRVGYNEQFF.

This clonotype was recorded many times. The V and J genes are TRBV3-1 and TRBJ1-1, with a tentative D call TRBD1 (5 bases). The CDR3 extends over 15 amino acids. The V gene's germline CDR1 is LGHDT and CDR2 YNNKEL (reference sequence). Trimming stripped 6 bases from V and 0 bases from J, with 14 bases between. The CDR3: CASSLSGTLNTEAFF. In nucleotides, the CDR3 is TGTGCCAGCAGTCTATCCGGGACGTTGAACACTGAAGCTTTCTTT.

This clonotype has at least ten counts. The rearrangement uses TRBV5-1 and TRBJ2-3; 7 bases are shared with TRBD2. V trimming: 2 bases; J trimming: 0 bases; junction bases outside the gene matches: 6. Germline assignment: CDR1 SGHRS and CDR2 YFSETQ. This CDR3 contains 16 residues. In DNA form, the CDR3 reads TGCGCCAGCAGCTTTAACTCAGCGGGGAGCACAGATACGCAGTATTTT. Translating gives CASSFNSAGSTDTQYF.

V and J are TRBV6-1 and TRBJ2-5; no definite D call. Trimming took off 6 bases at V and 1 base at J, with 18 bases between the two ends. This CDR3 has 16 amino acids. The germline CDR1 and CDR2 sequences are MNHNS and SASEGT. CDR3 DNA: TGTGCCAGCAGCCCAACCGAGGTAGATGTCCAAGAGACCCAGTACTTC. Translating it yields CASSPTEVDVQETQYF.

This clonotype was observed a handful of times. The chain employs TRBV3-1 and TRBJ2-2, with 7 bases aligning to TRBD2. The germline gives CDR1 LGHDT, CDR2 YNNKEL (reference sequence). V trimming: 4 bases; J trimming: 1 base; junction bases outside the gene matches: 6. The CDR3 covers 16 residues. The CDR3 sequence: CASSPPGRGNTGELFF. CDR3 coding DNA: TGTGCCAGCAGCCCACCAGGGAGGGGGAACACCGGGGAGCTGTTTTTT.

J is TRBJ2-7 and V is TRBV20-1; 9 bases map to TRBD1. Germline V gene sequence: CDR1 DFQATT, CDR2 SNEGSKA (reference sequence). V dropped 6 bases and J dropped 5; count of bases not matched to a gene: 11. The CDR3 sequence is 14 residues long. CDR3 in amino acids: CSAPIPDRGNEQYF. For the CDR3, the DNA is TGCAGTGCCCCAATTCCGGACAGGGGCAACGAGCAGTACTTC.

This clonotype was counted only a few times. The junction does not match germline at one end; this may be a read error. This chain links TRBV29-1 with TRBJ2-3, with 7 bases fitting TRBD1. The CDR3 totals 12 residues. Germline CDR1 is SQVTM and CDR2 is ANQGSEA. CDR3 protein: CSVEEGQTDLRF. As DNA, the CDR3 is TGCAGCGTTGAAGAGGGACAGACTGACCTCCGTTTT.

The chain uses TRBV7-2 and TRBJ2-3, with D possibly TRBD2 on 5 matching bases. The CDR3 covers 14 residues. The V gene lost 3 bases and the J gene lost 9 bases, with 16 bases spanning the gap. Looked up from germline, CDR1 is SGHTA and CDR2 is FQGNSA. The CDR3 sequence is CASSFADGEYTQYF. CDR3 in DNA: TGTGCCAGCAGCTTCGCTGACGGGGAATACACGCAGTATTTT.

There are a few counts of this clonotype. The chain recombines TRBV5-1 with TRBJ1-6; D is possibly TRBD1 (6 bases). CDR3 length equals 17 residues. The germline V and J ends were trimmed by 4 bases and 0 bases, with 14 bases remaining between them. The germline V gene encodes CDR1 SGHRS and CDR2 YFSETQ. CDR3 protein: CASSRHTGSSYNSPLHF. CDR3 bases: TGCGCCAGCAGCCGACATACAGGGAGCTCCTATAATTCACCCCTCCACTTT.